This T cell receptor (beta chain) originates from a study of blood T cell repertoires in COVID-19. The CDR3 consists of 13 residues. Trimming removed 10 bases from V and 3 bases from J; junction bases left unmatched: 4. The germline V gene has CDR1 ENHRY and CDR2 SYGVKD. The assay was immunoSEQ multiplex PCR, and TCRdb's table has in-frame clones only and misses some. Among about 330,000 clones listed, about 90% were seen once. The rearrangement links TRBV10-3 to TRBJ2-3; 10 positions agree with TRBD2. This clonotype was obtained from a young man who had recovered from COVID-19. What was sequenced was peripheral blood. The CDR3 bases are TGTGCCACTAGCGGGAGCGAAACAGATACGCAGTATTTT. Its protein product is CATSGSETDTQYF.